A selection of T cell receptor beta chains follows, all from one sample in a study of control samples from healthy donors and cancer patients. Sequencing used immunoSEQ multiplex PCR; TCRdb keeps in-frame clones, though not all of them. The data show 170,000 or so clones, about 91% seen once. The source material was blood. The receptors come from a woman in her 40s in good health. Each CDR3 is given with its conserved first and last residue. The order of the fields is J gene, D gene, clone size, V gene, CDR3 protein, CDR3 DNA. D genes are given only for firm matches. Some rows mark clone size as missing; the rest say once, few, many or name a class of expanded clone.

TRBJ1-1 NA once TRBV3-1/TRBV3-2 CASSQDASLNTEAFF TGTGCCAGCAGCCAAGATGCCTCCCTGAACACTGAAGCTTTCTTT
TRBJ2-3 NA NA TRBV5-1 CASSLGLGDTQYF TGCGCCAGCAGCTTGGGTCTCGGGGATACGCAGTATTTT
TRBJ2-1 NA NA TRBV2 CASTYRREQFF TGTGCCAGCACATACCGACGTGAGCAGTTCTTC
TRBJ2-5 NA NA TRBV5-4 CASSFEGGGETQYF TGTGCCAGCAGCTTCGAGGGGGGGGGAGAGACCCAGTACTTC
TRBJ2-7 NA NA TRBV9 CASSIRDTYEQYF TGTGCCAGCAGCATACGGGACACCTACGAGCAGTACTTC
TRBJ1-4 NA NA TRBV18 CASSPLEGGELFF TGTGCCAGCTCACCATTGGAAGGGGGAGAACTGTTTTTT
TRBJ1-5 TRBD1 NA TRBV28 CASRATGGNNQPQHF TGTGCCAGCAGGGCGACAGGGGGGAACAATCAGCCCCAGCATTTT
TRBJ1-1 NA NA TRBV15 CATSRDISAEAFF TGTGCCACCAGCAGAGATATTAGTGCTGAAGCTTTCTTT
TRBJ2-3 NA NA TRBV5-4 CASSPERGGITDTQYF TGTGCCAGCAGCCCTGAGCGAGGGGGGATCACAGATACGCAGTATTTT
TRBJ2-1 NA NA TRBV27 CASSFVGLTSYNEQFF TGTGCCAGCAGTTTCGTAGGGCTGACCTCCTACAATGAGCAGTTCTTC
TRBJ2-1 NA NA TRBV25-1 CASSEVNSEQFF TGTGCCAGCAGTGAAGTCAACTCTGAGCAGTTCTTC
TRBJ2-5 TRBD1 NA TRBV15 CATSRDRTGEVETQYF TGTGCCACCAGCAGAGATCGGACAGGGGAAGTGGAGACCCAGTACTTC
TRBJ2-2 NA NA TRBV6-6 CASSYPVSQFTGELFF TGTGCCAGCAGTTACCCCGTTTCCCAATTCACCGGGGAGCTGTTTTTT
TRBJ2-7 NA NA TRBV3-1/TRBV3-2 CASSQDPGSYEQYF TGTGCCAGCAGCCAAGATCCGGGCTCCTACGAGCAGTACTTC
TRBJ1-6 NA NA TRBV19 CASSRGGESPLHF TGTGCCAGTAGTAGGGGTGGGGAATCACCCCTCCACTTT
TRBJ2-2 NA NA TRBV24-1 CATSDPGHTGELFF TGTGCCACCAGTGATCCGGGGCACACCGGGGAGCTGTTTTTT
TRBJ2-3 NA NA TRBV4-2 CASRDGVTDTQYF TGTGCCAGCAGGGACGGGGTCACAGATACGCAGTATTTT
TRBJ1-6 NA NA TRBV5-1 CASSLFIRIGDLDNSPLHF TGCGCCAGCAGCTTATTCATTCGTATCGGGGACTTGGATAATTCACCCCTCCACTTT
TRBJ1-1 NA NA TRBV12-5 CASRWGTEAFF TGTGCTAGCAGGTGGGGCACTGAAGCTTTCTTT
TRBJ1-2 NA NA TRBV19 CASSIGTGNYGYTF TGTGCCAGTAGTATAGGTACAGGTAACTATGGCTACACCTTC
TRBJ1-5 NA NA TRBV7-8 CASSSDTKPQHF TGTGCCAGCAGCTCGGACACAAAGCCCCAGCATTTT
TRBJ1-5 NA NA TRBV4-1 CASRHYRDSNQPQHF TGCGCCAGCAGGCACTACAGGGATAGCAATCAGCCCCAGCATTTT
TRBJ1-3 NA NA TRBV2 CASSISTGNTIYF TGTGCCAGCAGTATTTCAACTGGAAACACCATATATTTT
TRBJ2-2 NA few TRBV19 CAARKRHTGELFF TGTGCCGCAAGAAAAAGGCACACCGGGGAGCTGTTTTTT
TRBJ1-1 NA NA TRBV5-8 CASSLAGFEAFF TGTGCCAGCAGCTTGGCCGGGTTTGAAGCTTTCTTT
TRBJ1-2 NA NA TRBV29-1 CSVEVYMGYGYTF TGCAGCGTTGAAGTTTACATGGGGTATGGCTACACCTTC
TRBJ1-3 TRBD1 NA TRBV11-2 CASSSQGADTIYF TGTGCCAGCAGCTCCCAGGGGGCAGACACCATATATTTT
TRBJ2-3 TRBD2 once TRBV5-4 CASSLTGLAGVTQYF TGTGCCAGCAGCCTGACGGGACTAGCCGGCGTTACGCAGTATTTT
TRBJ2-7 NA NA TRBV10-2 CASSRDRLRSYEQYF TGCGCCAGCAGTAGAGACAGGCTGCGCTCCTACGAGCAGTACTTC
TRBJ1-2 NA NA TRBV6-1 CASSERVGRGYTF TGTGCCAGCAGTGAACGGGTAGGGCGCGGCTACACCTTC
TRBJ2-1 TRBD1 NA TRBV7-2 CASSSRDRGRAFYNEQFF TGTGCCAGCAGCTCCCGAGACAGGGGAAGGGCATTCTACAATGAGCAGTTCTTC
TRBJ1-4 TRBD1 NA TRBV19 CASSEQGTSNEKLFF TGTGCCAGTAGTGAACAGGGGACATCTAATGAAAAACTGTTTTTT
TRBJ2-7 TRBD2 NA TRBV2 CASSGSGGEQYF TGTGCCAGCAGTGGGTCGGGAGGCGAGCAGTACTTC
TRBJ1-1 NA once TRBV3-1/TRBV3-2 CASSQDPPGRFDEAFF TGTGCCAGCAGCCAAGACCCCCCAGGACGATTCGATGAAGCTTTCTTT
TRBJ2-7 NA NA TRBV5-1 CASSLLDGSYEQYF TGCGCCAGCAGCTTATTGGACGGCTCCTACGAGCAGTACTTC
TRBJ2-3 TRBD1 NA TRBV15 CATSGRDRGRDTDTQYF TGTGCCACCAGCGGAAGGGACAGGGGGCGAGACACAGATACGCAGTATTTT
TRBJ2-5 NA once TRBV2 CASSFQETQYF TGTGCCAGCAGTTTCCAAGAGACCCAGTACTTC
TRBJ1-1 NA NA TRBV14 CASSQGGSGEAFF TGTGCCAGCAGCCAAGGGGGGTCGGGTGAAGCTTTCTTT
TRBJ1-2 TRBD1 once TRBV6-5 CASSYLMGQNYGYTF TGTGCCAGCAGTTACCTAATGGGACAGAATTATGGCTACACCTTC
TRBJ2-4 NA NA TRBV5-4 CASSSRGGENIQYF TGTGCCAGCAGCTCGCGCGGTGGGGAAAACATTCAGTACTTC
TRBJ1-1 NA NA TRBV6-5 CASSYGRQVPNTEAFF TGTGCCAGCAGTTACGGACGACAGGTTCCGAACACTGAAGCTTTCTTT
TRBJ1-2 NA NA TRBV4-1 CASSQVDSYGYTF TGCGCCAGCAGCCAAGTAGACAGCTATGGCTACACCTTC
TRBJ1-2 NA NA TRBV7-9 CASSLDGYTF TGTGCCAGCAGTTTGGATGGCTACACCTTC
TRBJ2-7 TRBD1 NA TRBV7-8 CASSPGGPKDYEQYF TGTGCCAGCAGCCCAGGGGGCCCGAAAGACTACGAGCAGTACTTC
TRBJ2-3 NA few TRBV4-1 CASSQELGFSDTQYF TGCGCCAGCAGCCAAGAGTTAGGGTTTTCCGATACGCAGTATTTT
TRBJ1-1 NA NA TRBV4-1 CASSLLRTKGTEAFF TGCGCCAGCAGCCTTCTCAGGACGAAGGGCACTGAAGCTTTCTTT
TRBJ2-7 TRBD1 NA TRBV12-3/TRBV12-4 CASSYRQGYEQYF TGTGCCAGCAGTTATAGACAGGGGTACGAGCAGTACTTC
TRBJ2-6 NA NA TRBV9 CASSVGGVERSGANVLTF TGTGCCAGCAGCGTAGGAGGAGTCGAGAGGTCTGGGGCCAACGTCCTGACTTTC
TRBJ1-5 NA NA TRBV5-1 CASSPWGGIDQPQHF TGCGCCAGCAGCCCGTGGGGGGGTATCGATCAGCCCCAGCATTTT
TRBJ2-7 NA NA TRBV7-2 CASSSQPAYEQYF TGTGCCAGCAGCTCCCAGCCCGCCTACGAGCAGTACTTC
TRBJ2-5 NA NA TRBV18 CASSPTAGQETQYF TGTGCCAGCTCACCGACGGCCGGACAAGAGACCCAGTACTTC
TRBJ2-7 NA NA TRBV21-1 CASSTHGQGVLYEQYF TGTGCCAGCAGCACCCACGGACAGGGTGTCCTCTACGAGCAGTACTTC
TRBJ1-4 NA NA TRBV20-1 CSAGEGEKLFF TGCAGTGCCGGGGAGGGTGAAAAACTGTTTTTT
TRBJ2-6 TRBD1 NA TRBV18 CASSPPRVILQGTVTGANVLTF TGTGCCAGCTCACCACCACGGGTTATTCTTCAGGGGACAGTTACAGGGGCCAACGTCCTGACTTTC
TRBJ2-7 NA NA TRBV7-2 CASSLTPYRASEGEQYF TGTGCCAGCAGCTTAACCCCGTATCGGGCTTCCGAGGGTGAGCAGTACTTC
TRBJ2-7 NA NA TRBV4-1 CASSPQGGDEQYF TGCGCCAGCAGCCCTCAGGGGGGCGACGAGCAGTACTTC
TRBJ1-2 NA NA TRBV25-1 CASSEQFLSGYTF TGTGCCAGCAGTGAACAGTTTCTAAGTGGCTACACCTTC
TRBJ2-1 NA NA TRBV6-5 CASSYSRGSYNEQFF TGTGCCAGCAGTTACTCCAGGGGCTCCTACAATGAGCAGTTCTTC
TRBJ1-1 NA NA TRBV29-1 CSVIGGVGTEAFF TGCAGCGTGATAGGGGGAGTTGGGACTGAAGCTTTCTTT